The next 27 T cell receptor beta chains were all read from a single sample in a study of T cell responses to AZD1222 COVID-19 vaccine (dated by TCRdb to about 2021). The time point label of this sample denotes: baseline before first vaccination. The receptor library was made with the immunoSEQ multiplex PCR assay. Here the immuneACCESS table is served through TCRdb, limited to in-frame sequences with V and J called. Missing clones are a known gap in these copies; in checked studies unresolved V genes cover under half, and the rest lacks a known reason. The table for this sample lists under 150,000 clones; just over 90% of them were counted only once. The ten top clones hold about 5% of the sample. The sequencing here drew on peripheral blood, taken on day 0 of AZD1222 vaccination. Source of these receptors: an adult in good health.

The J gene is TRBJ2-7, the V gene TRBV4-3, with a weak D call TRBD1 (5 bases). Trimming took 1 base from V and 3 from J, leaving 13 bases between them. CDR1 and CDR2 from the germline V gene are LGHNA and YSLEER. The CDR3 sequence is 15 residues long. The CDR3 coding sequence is TGCGCCAGCAGCCAAGGCGGACGGACAATCTACGAGCAGTACTTC. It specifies CASSQGGRTIYEQYF.

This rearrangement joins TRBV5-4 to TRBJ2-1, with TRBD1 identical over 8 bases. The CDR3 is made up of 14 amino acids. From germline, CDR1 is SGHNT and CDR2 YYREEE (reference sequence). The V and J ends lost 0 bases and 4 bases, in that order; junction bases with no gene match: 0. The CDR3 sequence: CASSLGDRYNEQFF. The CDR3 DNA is TGTGCCAGCAGCTTGGGGGACAGGTACAATGAGCAGTTCTTC. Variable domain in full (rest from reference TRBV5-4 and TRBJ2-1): ETGVTQSPTHLIKTRGQQVTLRCSSQSGHNTVSWYQQALGQGPQFIFQYYREEENGRGNFPPRFSGLQFPNYSSELNVNALELDDSALYLCASSLGDRYNEQFFGPGTRLTVL.

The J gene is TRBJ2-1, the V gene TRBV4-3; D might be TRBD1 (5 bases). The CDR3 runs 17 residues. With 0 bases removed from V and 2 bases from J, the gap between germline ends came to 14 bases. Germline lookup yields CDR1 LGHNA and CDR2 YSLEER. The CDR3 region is CASSQDYRTTPYNEQFF. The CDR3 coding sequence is TGCGCCAGCAGCCAAGATTACAGGACAACTCCCTACAATGAGCAGTTCTTC.

CDR3 in amino acids: CASSLGQGWIGYTF. DNA for the CDR3: TGTGCCAGCAGCCTGGGACAGGGTTGGATTGGCTACACCTTC. This chain uses TRBV5-4 with TRBJ1-2; 9 bases map to TRBD1. V dropped 4 bases and J dropped 7; count of bases not matched to a gene: 8. The germline V gene encodes CDR1 SGHNT and CDR2 YYREEE (reference sequence). The CDR3 runs to 14 residues. The full variable domain, its missing parts supplied by reference TRBV5-4 and TRBJ1-2, is ETGVTQSPTHLIKTRGQQVTLRCSSQSGHNTVSWYQQALGQGPQFIFQYYREEENGRGNFPPRFSGLQFPNYSSELNVNALELDDSALYLCASSLGQGWIGYTFGSGTRLTVV.

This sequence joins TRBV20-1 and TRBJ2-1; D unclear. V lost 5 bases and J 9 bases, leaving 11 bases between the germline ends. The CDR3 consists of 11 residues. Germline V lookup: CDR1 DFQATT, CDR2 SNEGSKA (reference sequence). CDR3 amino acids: CSAWLLSEQFF. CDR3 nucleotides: TGCAGTGCTTGGCTGCTTTCTGAGCAGTTCTTC.

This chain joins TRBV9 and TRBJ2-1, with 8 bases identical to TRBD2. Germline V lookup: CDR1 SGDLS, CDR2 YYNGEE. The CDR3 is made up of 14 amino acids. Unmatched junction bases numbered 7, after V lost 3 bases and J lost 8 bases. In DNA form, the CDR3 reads TGTGCCAGCAGCGGTCCGGGACTAGGATATGAGCAGTTCTTC. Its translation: CASSGPGLGYEQFF.

In nucleotides, the CDR3 is TGTGCCAGCAGCTTGGAAAGCTATGGCTACACCTTC. Translating gives CASSLESYGYTF. The rearrangement links TRBV5-7 to TRBJ1-2; D gene uncertain. TRBV5-7 belongs to the ORF category, with a function that is uncertain. Trimming shortened V by 0 bases and J by 4 bases, and 4 bases separated the two germline ends. The CDR3 has 12 residues.

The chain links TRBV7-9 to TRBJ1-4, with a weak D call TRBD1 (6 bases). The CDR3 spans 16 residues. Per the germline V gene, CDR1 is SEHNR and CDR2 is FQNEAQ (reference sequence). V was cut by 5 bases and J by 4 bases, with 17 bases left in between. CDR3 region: CASSPPRGANNEKLFF. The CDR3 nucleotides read TGTGCCAGCAGCCCCCCTCGGGGGGCCAATAATGAAAAACTGTTTTTT.

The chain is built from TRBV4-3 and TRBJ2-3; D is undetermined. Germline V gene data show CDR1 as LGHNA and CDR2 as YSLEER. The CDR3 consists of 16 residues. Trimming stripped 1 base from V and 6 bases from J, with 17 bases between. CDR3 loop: CASSQGRFLDRDTQYF. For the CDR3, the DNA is TGCGCCAGCAGCCAAGGGCGATTCCTTGATAGGGATACGCAGTATTTT.

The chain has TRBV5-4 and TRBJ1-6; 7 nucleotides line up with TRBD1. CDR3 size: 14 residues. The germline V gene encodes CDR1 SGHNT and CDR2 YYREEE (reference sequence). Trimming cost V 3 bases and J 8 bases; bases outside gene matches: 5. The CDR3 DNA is TGTGCCAGCAGCTCACAGGGGATGGATTCACCCCTCCACTTT. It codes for CASSSQGMDSPLHF.

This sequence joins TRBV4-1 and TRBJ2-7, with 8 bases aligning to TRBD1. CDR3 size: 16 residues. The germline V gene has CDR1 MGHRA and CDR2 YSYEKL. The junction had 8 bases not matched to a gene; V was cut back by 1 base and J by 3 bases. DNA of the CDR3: TGCGCCAGCAGCCAAGTGGAAGGACAGGGTGGCTACGAGCAGTACTTC. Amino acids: CASSQVEGQGGYEQYF.

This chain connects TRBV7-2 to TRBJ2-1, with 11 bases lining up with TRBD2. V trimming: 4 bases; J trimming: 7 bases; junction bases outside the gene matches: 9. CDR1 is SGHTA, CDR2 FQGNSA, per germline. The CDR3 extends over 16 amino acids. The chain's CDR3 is CASSSSLAGGPNEQFF. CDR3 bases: TGTGCCAGCAGCTCATCTCTAGCGGGGGGACCTAATGAGCAGTTCTTC.

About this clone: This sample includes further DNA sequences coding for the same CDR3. CDR3 protein: CASSFTRETQYF. The CDR3 coding sequence is TGTGCCAGCAGCTTTACTCGAGAGACCCAGTACTTC. The chain recombines TRBV7-2 with TRBJ2-5; D is uncertain. Trimming took off 3 bases at V and 4 bases at J, with 6 bases between the two ends. Looked up from germline, CDR1 is SGHTA and CDR2 is FQGNSA. This CDR3 region has 12 residues.

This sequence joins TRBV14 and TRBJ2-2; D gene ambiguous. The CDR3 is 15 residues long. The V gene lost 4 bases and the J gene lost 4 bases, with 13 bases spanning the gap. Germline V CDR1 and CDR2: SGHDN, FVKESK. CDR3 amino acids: CASSPHSVPTGELFF. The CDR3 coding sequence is TGTGCCAGCAGCCCTCACAGTGTCCCCACCGGGGAGCTGTTTTTT.

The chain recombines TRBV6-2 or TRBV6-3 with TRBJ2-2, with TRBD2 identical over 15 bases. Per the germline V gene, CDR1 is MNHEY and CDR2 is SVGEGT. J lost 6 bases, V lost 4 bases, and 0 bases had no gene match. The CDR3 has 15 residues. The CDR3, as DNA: TGTGCCAGCAGTTGGACTAGCGGGGGGGCCGGGGAGCTGTTTTTT. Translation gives CASSWTSGGAGELFF.

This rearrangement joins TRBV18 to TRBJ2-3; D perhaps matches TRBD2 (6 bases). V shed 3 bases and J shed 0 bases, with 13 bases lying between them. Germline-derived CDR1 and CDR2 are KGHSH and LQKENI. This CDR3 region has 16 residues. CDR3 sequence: CASSPSEGLSTDTQYF. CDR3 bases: TGTGCCAGCTCACCGTCGGAGGGACTTAGCACAGATACGCAGTATTTT.

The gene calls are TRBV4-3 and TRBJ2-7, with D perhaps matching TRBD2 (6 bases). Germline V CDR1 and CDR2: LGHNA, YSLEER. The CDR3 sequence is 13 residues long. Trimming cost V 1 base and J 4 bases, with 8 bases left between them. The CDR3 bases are TGCGCCAGCAGCCAAGCGGCGGGGTACGAGCAGTACTTC. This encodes CASSQAAGYEQYF.

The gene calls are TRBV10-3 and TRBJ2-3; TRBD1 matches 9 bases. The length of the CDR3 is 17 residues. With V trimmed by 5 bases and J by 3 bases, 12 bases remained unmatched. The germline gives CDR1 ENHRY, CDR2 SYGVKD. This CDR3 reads CAISLSRTGDATDTQYF. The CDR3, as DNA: TGTGCCATCAGTTTATCCAGGACAGGGGATGCGACAGATACGCAGTATTTT.

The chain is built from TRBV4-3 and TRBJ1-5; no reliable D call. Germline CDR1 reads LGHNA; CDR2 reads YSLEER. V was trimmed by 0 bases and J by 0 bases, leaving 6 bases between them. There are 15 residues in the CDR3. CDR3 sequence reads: CASSQETFSNQPQHF. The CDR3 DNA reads TGCGCCAGCAGCCAAGAGACTTTTAGCAATCAGCCCCAGCATTTT.

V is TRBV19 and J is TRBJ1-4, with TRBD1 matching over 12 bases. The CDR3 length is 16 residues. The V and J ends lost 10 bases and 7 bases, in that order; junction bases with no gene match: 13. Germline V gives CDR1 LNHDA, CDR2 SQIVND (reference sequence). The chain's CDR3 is CATTQGTGGVGEKLFF. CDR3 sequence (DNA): TGTGCCACCACCCAGGGGACAGGGGGCGTTGGTGAAAAACTGTTTTTT.

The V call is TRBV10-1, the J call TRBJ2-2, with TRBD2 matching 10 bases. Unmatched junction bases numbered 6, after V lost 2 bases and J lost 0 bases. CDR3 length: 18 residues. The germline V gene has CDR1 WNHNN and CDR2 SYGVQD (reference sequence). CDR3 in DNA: TGCGCCAGCAGTGAGATAGCGGGGGGTTCCGCGAACACCGGGGAGCTGTTTTTT. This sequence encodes CASSEIAGGSANTGELFF.

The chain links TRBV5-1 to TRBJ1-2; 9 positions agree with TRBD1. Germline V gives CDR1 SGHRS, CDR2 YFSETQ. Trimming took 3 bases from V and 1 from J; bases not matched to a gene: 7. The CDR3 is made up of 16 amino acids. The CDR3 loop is CASSWGDRAFNYGYTF. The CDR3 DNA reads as TGCGCCAGCAGCTGGGGGGACAGGGCCTTTAACTATGGCTACACCTTC.

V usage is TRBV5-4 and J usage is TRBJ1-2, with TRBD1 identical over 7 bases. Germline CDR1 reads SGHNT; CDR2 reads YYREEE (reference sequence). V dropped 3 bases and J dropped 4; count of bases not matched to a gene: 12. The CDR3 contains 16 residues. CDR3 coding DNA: TGTGCCAGCAGCTCCGACAGGGAGGTTTGGACCTATGGCTACACCTTC. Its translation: CASSSDREVWTYGYTF.

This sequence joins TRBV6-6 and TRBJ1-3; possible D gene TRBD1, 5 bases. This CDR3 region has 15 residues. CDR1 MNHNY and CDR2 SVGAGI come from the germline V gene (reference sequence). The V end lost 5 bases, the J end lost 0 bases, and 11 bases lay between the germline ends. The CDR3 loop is CASSRDRSSGNTIYF. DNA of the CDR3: TGTGCCAGCAGTAGGGACCGAAGCTCTGGAAACACCATATATTTT.

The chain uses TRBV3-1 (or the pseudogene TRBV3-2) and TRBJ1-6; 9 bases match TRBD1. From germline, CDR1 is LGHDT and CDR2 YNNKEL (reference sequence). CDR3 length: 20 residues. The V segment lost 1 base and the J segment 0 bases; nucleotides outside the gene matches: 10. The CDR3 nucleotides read TGTGCCAGCAGCCAAGGTTTCACAGGGGGCTCGCCCTCCTATAATTCACCCCTCCACTTT. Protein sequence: CASSQGFTGGSPSYNSPLHF.

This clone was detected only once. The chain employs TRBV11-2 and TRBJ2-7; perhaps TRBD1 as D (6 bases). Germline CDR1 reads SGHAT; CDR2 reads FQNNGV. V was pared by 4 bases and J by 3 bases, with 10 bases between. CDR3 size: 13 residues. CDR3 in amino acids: CASSSDRFYEQYF. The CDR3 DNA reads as TGTGCCAGCAGCTCCGACAGGTTCTACGAGCAGTACTTC.

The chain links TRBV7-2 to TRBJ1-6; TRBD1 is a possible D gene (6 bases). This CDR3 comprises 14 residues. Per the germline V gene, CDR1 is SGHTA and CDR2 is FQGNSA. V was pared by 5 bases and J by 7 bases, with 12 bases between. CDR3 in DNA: TGTGCCAGCAGCCCTGACAGGAGGAATTCACCCCTCCACTTT. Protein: CASSPDRRNSPLHF.